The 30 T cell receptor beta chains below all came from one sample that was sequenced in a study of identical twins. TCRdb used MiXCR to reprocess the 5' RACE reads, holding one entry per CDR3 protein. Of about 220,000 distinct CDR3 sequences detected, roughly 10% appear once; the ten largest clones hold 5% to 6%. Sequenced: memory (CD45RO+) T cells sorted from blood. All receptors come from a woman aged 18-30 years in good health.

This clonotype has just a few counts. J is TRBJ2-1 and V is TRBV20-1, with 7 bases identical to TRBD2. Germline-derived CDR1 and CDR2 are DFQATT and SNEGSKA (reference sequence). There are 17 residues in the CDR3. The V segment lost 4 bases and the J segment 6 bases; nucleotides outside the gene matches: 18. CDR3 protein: CSAITSGPRLAPNEQFF. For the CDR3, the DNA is TGCAGTGCTATAACGTCTGGTCCGAGACTAGCACCCAATGAGCAGTTCTTC.

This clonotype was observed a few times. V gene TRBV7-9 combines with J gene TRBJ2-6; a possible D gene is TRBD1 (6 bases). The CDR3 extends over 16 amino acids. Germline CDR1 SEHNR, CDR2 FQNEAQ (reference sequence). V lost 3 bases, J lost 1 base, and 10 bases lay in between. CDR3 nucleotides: TGTGCCAGCAGCTTCGCAGGGGCTTCTGGGGCCAACGTCCTGACTTTC. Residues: CASSFAGASGANVLTF.

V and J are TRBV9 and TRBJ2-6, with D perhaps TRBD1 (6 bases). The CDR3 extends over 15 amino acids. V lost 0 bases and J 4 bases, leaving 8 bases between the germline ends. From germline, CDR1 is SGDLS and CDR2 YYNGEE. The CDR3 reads CASSVVGGGANVLTF. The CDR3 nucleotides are TGTGCCAGCAGCGTAGTAGGGGGAGGGGCCAACGTCCTGACTTTC.

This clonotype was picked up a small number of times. CDR3 nucleotides: TGTGCCAGCAGTCTAGGTAGGGTGGGGATTGTCTCCTACGAGCAGTACTTC. Translated: CASSLGRVGIVSYEQYF. J is TRBJ2-7 and V is TRBV12-3 or TRBV12-4, with D uncertain. The CDR3 runs to 17 residues. The germline V and J ends were trimmed by 5 bases and 0 bases, with 20 bases remaining between them.

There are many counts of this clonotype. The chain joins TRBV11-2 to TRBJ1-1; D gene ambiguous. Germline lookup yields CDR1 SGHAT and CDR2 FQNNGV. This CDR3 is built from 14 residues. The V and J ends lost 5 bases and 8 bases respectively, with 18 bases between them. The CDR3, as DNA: TGTGCCAGCAGCCGAAGAGCGGCAGCCGAAGAAGCTTTCTTT. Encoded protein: CASSRRAAAEEAFF.

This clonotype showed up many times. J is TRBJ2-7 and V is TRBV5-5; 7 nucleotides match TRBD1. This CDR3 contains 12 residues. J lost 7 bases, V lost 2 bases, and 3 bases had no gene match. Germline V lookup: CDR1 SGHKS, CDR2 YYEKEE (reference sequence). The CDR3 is CASSFTGEEQYF. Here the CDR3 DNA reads TGTGCCAGCAGCTTTACAGGGGAGGAGCAGTACTTC.

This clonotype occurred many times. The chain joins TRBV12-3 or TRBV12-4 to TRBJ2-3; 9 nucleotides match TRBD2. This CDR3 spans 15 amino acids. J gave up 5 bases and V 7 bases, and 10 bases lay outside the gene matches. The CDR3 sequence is CASTHGGRAGDTQYF. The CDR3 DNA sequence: TGTGCCAGCACCCACGGCGGGAGGGCCGGAGATACGCAGTATTTT.

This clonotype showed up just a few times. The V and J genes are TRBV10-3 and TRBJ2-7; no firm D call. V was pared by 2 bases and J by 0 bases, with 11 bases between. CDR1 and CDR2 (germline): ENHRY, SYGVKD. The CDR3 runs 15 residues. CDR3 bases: TGTGCCATCAGTGAGGCCCAGAAGAGCTCCTACGAGCAGTACTTC. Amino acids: CAISEAQKSSYEQYF.

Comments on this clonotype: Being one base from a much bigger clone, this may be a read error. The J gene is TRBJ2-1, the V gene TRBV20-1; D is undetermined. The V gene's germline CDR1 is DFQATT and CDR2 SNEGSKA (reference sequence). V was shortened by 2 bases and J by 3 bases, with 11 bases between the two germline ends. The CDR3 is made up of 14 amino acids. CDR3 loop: CSARIGPDYNEQFF. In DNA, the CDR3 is TGCAGTGCTAGAATCGGGCCCGACTACAATGAGCAGTTCTTC.

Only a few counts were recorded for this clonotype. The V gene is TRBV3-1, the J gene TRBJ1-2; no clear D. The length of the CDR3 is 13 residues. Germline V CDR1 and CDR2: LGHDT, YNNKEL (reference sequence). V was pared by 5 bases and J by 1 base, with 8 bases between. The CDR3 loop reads CASSDTHNYGYTF. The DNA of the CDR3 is TGTGCCAGCAGCGACACTCATAACTATGGCTACACCTTC.

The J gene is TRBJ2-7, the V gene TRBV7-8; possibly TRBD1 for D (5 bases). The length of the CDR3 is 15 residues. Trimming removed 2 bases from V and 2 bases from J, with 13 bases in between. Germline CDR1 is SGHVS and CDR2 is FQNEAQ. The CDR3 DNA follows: TGTGCCAGCAGCTTACGTCAGGGTGGCCCCTACGAGCAGTACTTC. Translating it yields CASSLRQGGPYEQYF.

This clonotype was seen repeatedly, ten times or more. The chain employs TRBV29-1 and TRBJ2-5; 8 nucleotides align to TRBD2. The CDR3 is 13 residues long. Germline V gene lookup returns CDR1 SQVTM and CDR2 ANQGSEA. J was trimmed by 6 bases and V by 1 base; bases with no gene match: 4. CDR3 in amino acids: CSVEAGGGQTQYF. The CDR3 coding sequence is TGCAGCGTTGAAGCCGGGGGGGGACAGACCCAGTACTTC.

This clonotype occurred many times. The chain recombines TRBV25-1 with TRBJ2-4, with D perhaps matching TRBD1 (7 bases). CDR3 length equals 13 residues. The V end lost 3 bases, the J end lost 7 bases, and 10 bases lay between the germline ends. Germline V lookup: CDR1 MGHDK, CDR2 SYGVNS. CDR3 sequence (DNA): TGTGCCAGCAGTGATGCAGGGGGGAACATTCAGTACTTC. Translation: CASSDAGGNIQYF. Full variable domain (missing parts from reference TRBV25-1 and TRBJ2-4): EADIYQTPRYLVIGTGKKITLECSQTMGHDKMYWYQQDPGMELHLIHYSYGVNSTEKGDLSSESTVSRIRTEHFPLTLESARPSHTSQYLCASSDAGGNIQYFGAGTRLSVL.

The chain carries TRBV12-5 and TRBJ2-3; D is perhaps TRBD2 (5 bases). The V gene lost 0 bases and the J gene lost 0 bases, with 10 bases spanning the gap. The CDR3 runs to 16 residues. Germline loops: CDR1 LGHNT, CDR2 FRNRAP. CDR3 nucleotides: TGTGCTAGTGGTTTGGTACGGCGGACTAGCACAGATACGCAGTATTTT. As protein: CASGLVRRTSTDTQYF. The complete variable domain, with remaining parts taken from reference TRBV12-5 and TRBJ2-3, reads DARVTQTPRHKVTEMGQEVTMRCQPILGHNTVFWYRQTMMQGLELLAYFRNRAPLDDSGMPKDRFSAEMPDATLATLKIQPSEPRDSAVYFCASGLVRRTSTDTQYFGPGTRLTVL.

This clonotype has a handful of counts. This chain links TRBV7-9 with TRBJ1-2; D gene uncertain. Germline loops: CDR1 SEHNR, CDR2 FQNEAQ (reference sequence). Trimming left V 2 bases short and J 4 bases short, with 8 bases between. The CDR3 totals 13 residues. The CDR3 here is CASSLNSLYGYTF. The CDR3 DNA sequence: TGTGCCAGCAGCTTAAACAGCCTCTATGGCTACACCTTC.

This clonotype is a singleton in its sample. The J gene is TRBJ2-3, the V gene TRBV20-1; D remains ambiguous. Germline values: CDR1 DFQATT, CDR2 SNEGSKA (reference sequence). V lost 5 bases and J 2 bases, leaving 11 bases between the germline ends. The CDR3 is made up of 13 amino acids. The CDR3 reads CSALLGNTDTQYF. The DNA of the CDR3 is TGCAGTGCTTTACTCGGAAACACAGATACGCAGTATTTT.

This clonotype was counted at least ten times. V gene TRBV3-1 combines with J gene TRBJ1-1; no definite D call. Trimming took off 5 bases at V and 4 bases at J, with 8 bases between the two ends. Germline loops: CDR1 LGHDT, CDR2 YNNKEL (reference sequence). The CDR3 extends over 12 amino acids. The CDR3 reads CASSRSGTEAFF. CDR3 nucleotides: TGTGCCAGCAGCAGGAGCGGCACTGAAGCTTTCTTT.

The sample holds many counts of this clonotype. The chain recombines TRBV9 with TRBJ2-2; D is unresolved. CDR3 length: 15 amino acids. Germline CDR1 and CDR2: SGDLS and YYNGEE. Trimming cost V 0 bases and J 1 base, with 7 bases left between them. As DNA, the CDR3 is TGTGCCAGCAGCGTAGGTACAGTGAACACCGGGGAGCTGTTTTTT. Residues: CASSVGTVNTGELFF.

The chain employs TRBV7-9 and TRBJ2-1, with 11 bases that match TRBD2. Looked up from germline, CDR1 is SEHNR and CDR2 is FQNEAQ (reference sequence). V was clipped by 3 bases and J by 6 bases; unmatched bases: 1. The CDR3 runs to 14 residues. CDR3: CASSLGLAANEQFF. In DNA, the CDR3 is TGTGCCAGCAGCTTGGGACTAGCGGCCAATGAGCAGTTCTTC.

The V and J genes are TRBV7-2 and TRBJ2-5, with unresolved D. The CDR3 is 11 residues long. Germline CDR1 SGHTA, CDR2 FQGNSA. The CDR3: CAVRDGETQYF. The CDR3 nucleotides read TGTGCTGTCCGAGACGGGGAGACCCAGTACTTC.

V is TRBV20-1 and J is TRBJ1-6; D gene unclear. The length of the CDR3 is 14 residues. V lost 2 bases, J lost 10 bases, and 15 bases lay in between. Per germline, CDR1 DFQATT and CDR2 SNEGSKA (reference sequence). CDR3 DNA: TGCAGTGCTAGATCGGAAGGGCAAGGCTCACCCCTCCACTTT. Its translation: CSARSEGQGSPLHF.

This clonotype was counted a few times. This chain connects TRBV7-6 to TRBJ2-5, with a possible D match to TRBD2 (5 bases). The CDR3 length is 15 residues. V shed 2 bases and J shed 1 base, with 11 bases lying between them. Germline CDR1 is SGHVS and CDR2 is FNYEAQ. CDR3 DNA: TGTGCCAGCAGCTTAATCGGAGGCACCCAAGAGACCCAGTACTTC. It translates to CASSLIGGTQETQYF.

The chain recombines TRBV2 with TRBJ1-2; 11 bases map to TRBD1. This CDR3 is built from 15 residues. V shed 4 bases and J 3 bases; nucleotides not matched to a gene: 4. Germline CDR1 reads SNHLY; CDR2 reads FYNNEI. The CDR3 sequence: CASSGGTGGYYGYTF. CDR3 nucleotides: TGTGCCAGCAGTGGGGGGACAGGGGGTTACTATGGCTACACCTTC.

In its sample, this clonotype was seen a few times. The CDR3 spells CASSPQGDGYTF. Written as DNA, the CDR3 is TGTGCCAGCAGCCCTCAGGGGGATGGCTACACCTTC. The rearrangement joins TRBV9 to TRBJ1-2; 7 positions agree with TRBD1. This CDR3 is 12 amino acids long. Unmatched junction bases numbered 3, after V lost 4 bases and J lost 6 bases. Per the germline V gene, CDR1 is SGDLS and CDR2 is YYNGEE.

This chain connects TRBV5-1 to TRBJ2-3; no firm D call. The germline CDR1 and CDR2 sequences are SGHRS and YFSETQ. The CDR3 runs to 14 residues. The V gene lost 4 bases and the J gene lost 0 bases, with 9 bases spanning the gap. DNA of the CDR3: TGCGCCAGCAGCATTCCGGACAGCACAGATACGCAGTATTTT. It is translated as CASSIPDSTDTQYF. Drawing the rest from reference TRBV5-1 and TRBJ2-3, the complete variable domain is KAGVTQTPRYLIKTRGQQVTLSCSPISGHRSVSWYQQTPGQGLQFLFEYFSETQRNKGNFPGRFSGRQFSNSRSEMNVSTLELGDSALYLCASSIPDSTDTQYFGPGTRLTVL.

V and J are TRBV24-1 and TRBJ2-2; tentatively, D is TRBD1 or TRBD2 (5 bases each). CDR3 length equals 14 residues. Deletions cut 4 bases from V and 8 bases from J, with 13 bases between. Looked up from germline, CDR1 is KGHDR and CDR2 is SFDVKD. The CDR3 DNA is TGTGCCACCAGTGACGCTGAGGGACGGGGGGAGCTGTTTTTT. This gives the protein CATSDAEGRGELFF.

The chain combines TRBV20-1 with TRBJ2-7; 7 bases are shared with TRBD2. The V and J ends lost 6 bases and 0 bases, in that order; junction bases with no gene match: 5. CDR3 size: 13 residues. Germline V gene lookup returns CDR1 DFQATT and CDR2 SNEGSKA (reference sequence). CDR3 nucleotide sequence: TGCAGTGCCCACGGGGGGAGCTCCTACGAGCAGTACTTC. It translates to CSAHGGSSYEQYF.

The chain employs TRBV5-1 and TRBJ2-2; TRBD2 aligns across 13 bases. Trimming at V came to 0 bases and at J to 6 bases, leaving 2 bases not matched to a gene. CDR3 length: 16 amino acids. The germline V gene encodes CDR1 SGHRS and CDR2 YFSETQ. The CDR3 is CASSLVGLAGSGELFF. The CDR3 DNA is TGCGCCAGCAGCTTGGTGGGACTAGCGGGATCCGGGGAGCTGTTTTTT.

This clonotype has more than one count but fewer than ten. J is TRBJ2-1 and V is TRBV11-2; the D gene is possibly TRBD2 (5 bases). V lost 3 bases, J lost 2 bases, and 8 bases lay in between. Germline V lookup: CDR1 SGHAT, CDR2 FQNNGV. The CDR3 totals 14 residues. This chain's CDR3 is CASSLRDPYNEQFF. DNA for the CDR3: TGTGCCAGCAGCTTGAGGGATCCCTACAATGAGCAGTTCTTC.

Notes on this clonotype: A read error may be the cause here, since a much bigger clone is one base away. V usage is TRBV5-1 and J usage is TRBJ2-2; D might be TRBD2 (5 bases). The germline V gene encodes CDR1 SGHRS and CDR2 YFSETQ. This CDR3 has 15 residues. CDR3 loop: CASSLGQMKAGKLFF. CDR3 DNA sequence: TGCGCCAGCAGCTTGGGCCAGATGAAGGCCGGGAAGCTGTTTTTT.